The 11 T cell receptor beta chains reported below all come from one sample, sequenced in a study of early T cells in non-severe SARS-CoV-2 infection. Using its own MiXCR run on the 5' RACE reads, TCRdb lists one record per CDR3 protein. The table includes fewer than 85,000 distinct CDR3 sequences, roughly 15% detected once. The starting material was whole blood, obtained at baseline. These receptor sequences come from an adult who was a healthcare worker with PCR-confirmed SARS-CoV-2 infection or an uninfected control (not recorded which).

This clonotype was observed many times. This chain joins TRBV7-4 and TRBJ1-1, with TRBD1 as a possible D gene (5 bases). CDR3 length: 18 amino acids. Germline V gene sequence: CDR1 SGHVT, CDR2 SQSDAQ. V gave up 9 bases and J gave up 0 bases, with 26 bases separating them. CDR3: CASYPAGPGRQMNTEAFF. As DNA, the CDR3 is TGTGCCAGTTATCCGGCGGGTCCGGGACGCCAGATGAACACTGAAGCTTTCTTT.

Only a few counts were recorded for this clonotype. One end of the junction fails to match germline, which may point to a read error. The rearrangement links TRBV20-1 to TRBJ2-2, with 7 bases fitting TRBD1. CDR3 length equals 13 residues. Germline V lookup: CDR1 DFQATT, CDR2 SNEGSKA (reference sequence). CDR3 coding DNA: TGCAGTGCCGACAGGGAGAACACCGGGGAGCTTTTTTTT. Its protein is CSADRENTGELFF.

V is TRBV5-1 and J is TRBJ2-3; D is unresolved. Trimming left V 6 bases short and J 8 bases short, with 16 bases between. The CDR3 contains 13 residues. Germline assignment: CDR1 SGHRS and CDR2 YFSETQ. This CDR3 is CASTLDPASTQYF. In DNA form, the CDR3 reads TGCGCCAGCACCCTGGATCCGGCGAGTACGCAGTATTTT.

The chain employs TRBV7-2 and TRBJ2-1; the D gene is possibly TRBD2 (5 bases). CDR1 and CDR2 (germline): SGHTA, FQGNSA. Trimming removed 1 base at V and 5 bases at J, with 15 bases between. The CDR3 is made up of 16 amino acids. CDR3 residues: CASSLVQARENNEQFF. In nucleotides, the CDR3 is TGTGCCAGCAGCTTAGTTCAAGCGAGGGAGAACAATGAGCAGTTCTTC.

This clonotype was seen repeatedly, ten times or more. The J gene is TRBJ1-5, the V gene TRBV24-1; maybe TRBD1 (6 bases). The CDR3 totals 13 residues. Germline V gene lookup returns CDR1 KGHDR and CDR2 SFDVKD. V was cut by 6 bases and J by 2 bases, with 7 bases left in between. CDR3 sequence (DNA): TGTGCCACCAGTCGACAGGGCAATCAGCCCCAGCATTTT. Amino acids: CATSRQGNQPQHF.

The V gene is TRBV3-1, the J gene TRBJ1-4, with D possibly TRBD1 on 5 matching bases. Germline V gene data show CDR1 as LGHDT and CDR2 as YNNKEL (reference sequence). This CDR3 contains 18 residues. Trimming took off 3 bases at V and 7 bases at J, with 24 bases between the two ends. CDR3 residues: CASSHVGSYGGASEKLFF. The CDR3 DNA follows: TGTGCCAGCAGCCACGTAGGGAGCTACGGCGGGGCTTCTGAAAAACTGTTTTTT.

This clonotype was seen only once. The chain has TRBV29-1 and TRBJ2-3, with 12 bases identical to TRBD2. The CDR3 sequence is 14 residues long. V lost 7 bases, J lost 7 bases, and 9 bases stayed unmatched. CDR1 is SQVTM and CDR2 is ANQGSEA in the germline V gene. CDR3 residues: CSAQTSGRGHTQYF. CDR3 bases: TGCAGCGCCCAGACTAGCGGGAGAGGGCATACGCAGTATTTT.

The V gene is TRBV28, the J gene TRBJ2-7, with 9 bases identical to TRBD1. CDR1 is MDHEN and CDR2 is SYDVKM in the germline V gene. The length of the CDR3 is 15 residues. The trim removed 6 bases at V and 4 bases at J, leaving 10 bases unmatched. The CDR3 protein is CASRSQTGGTYEQYF. In nucleotides, the CDR3 is TGTGCCAGCAGATCTCAGACAGGGGGTACTTACGAGCAGTACTTC.

In the case of this clonotype: Because the CDR3's place on the DNA is in doubt, the DNA is left out and the CDR3 is given as listed by TCRdb. The rearrangement links TRBV7-5 to TRBJ2-2; the table assigns TRBD1, which was not confirmed against the DNA. TRBV7-5 is annotated as a pseudogene. The CDR3 adds up to 19 amino acids, both ends counted. The CDR3 protein is CISVSETRTRGRNTGELFF.

This sequence joins TRBV7-6 and TRBJ1-4; D remains unclear. Germline CDR1 and CDR2: SGHVS and FNYEAQ. The length of the CDR3 is 15 residues. The ends were cut back, 5 bases at V and 13 bases at J, with 23 bases in the middle. CDR3 coding DNA: TGTGCCAGCAGCCCTAAGGTACACCCTTCCGACGGACTGTTTTTT. Protein sequence: CASSPKVHPSDGLFF.

This clonotype came up many times. DNA of the CDR3: TGCGCCAGCAGCCCCGGGACAGGGCATAGGCAGCCCCAGCATTTT. This sequence encodes CASSPGTGHRQPQHF. This sequence joins TRBV5-1 and TRBJ1-5, with 9 bases aligning to TRBD1. Losses at the gene ends were 4 bases for V and 7 bases for J; bases not matched to a gene: 9. This CDR3 contains 15 residues. Looked up from germline, CDR1 is SGHRS and CDR2 is YFSETQ. The full variable domain, rest sourced from reference TRBV5-1 and TRBJ1-5, is KAGVTQTPRYLIKTRGQQVTLSCSPISGHRSVSWYQQTPGQGLQFLFEYFSETQRNKGNFPGRFSGRQFSNSRSEMNVSTLELGDSALYLCASSPGTGHRQPQHFGDGTRLSIL.